Listed below are T cell receptor beta chains from one sample, sequenced in a study of CD4 and CD8 cells across lung adenocarcinoma regions. TCRdb re-derived calls from the PCR reads in MiXCR, one entry per CDR3 protein. The table includes approximately 10,000 distinct CDR3 sequences, 35% to 55% detected once. Input material: CD8+ T cells from the margin of a lung tumor. These receptor sequences come from a male donor with lung adenocarcinoma. The CD4 and CD8 labels of this study may be unreliable. Both conserved end residues are part of each CDR3. A D gene is named only where the DNA matches it firmly. Expanded clones are given a class, and other clones once, few, many or no size at all.

CDR3 DNA: TGTGCCAGCAGTCCGCGAAGCTCCTACAATGAGCAGTACTTC; CDR3 protein: CASSPRSSYNEQYF; J gene: TRBJ2-5; D gene: NA; V gene: TRBV12-3/TRBV12-4; clone size: NA
CDR3 DNA: TGTGCCAGCAGTTCCTTTCCCGGGCCTTTTTCTGGAAACACCATATATTTT; CDR3 protein: CASSSFPGPFSGNTIYF; J gene: TRBJ1-3; D gene: NA; V gene: TRBV11-2; clone size: many
CDR3 DNA: TGTGCCAGCAGCCTGACAGGGGACCCCGGCGGGGAGCTGTTTTTT; CDR3 protein: CASSLTGDPGGELFF; J gene: TRBJ2-2; D gene: TRBD1; V gene: TRBV6-4; clone size: NA
CDR3 DNA: TGTGCCAGCAGTGGGGTATGGTGGGGGGAGAACATTCAGTACTTC; CDR3 protein: CASSGVWWGENIQYF; J gene: TRBJ2-4; D gene: NA; V gene: TRBV6-1; clone size: once
CDR3 DNA: TGTGCCAGCAGTAAGGGGGACGACAGGGGATGGTTGGAGACCCAGTACTTC; CDR3 protein: CASSKGDDRGWLETQYF; J gene: TRBJ2-5; D gene: TRBD1; V gene: TRBV25-1; clone size: large
CDR3 DNA: TGCGCCAGCAGTTTCTTGGCCGTAGGGGTGGGACAGTCCTCTGGAAACACCATATATTTT; CDR3 protein: CASSFLAVGVGQSSGNTIYF; J gene: TRBJ1-3; D gene: TRBD1; V gene: TRBV5-1; clone size: few
CDR3 DNA: TGTGCCAGCAGTTGGGGGAGCGAGCAGTACTTC; CDR3 protein: CASSWGSEQYF; J gene: TRBJ2-7; D gene: NA; V gene: TRBV27; clone size: few
CDR3 DNA: TGTGCCAGCAGCTCGGTAGCAGGGAGGAATGAAAAACTGTTTTTT; CDR3 protein: CASSSVAGRNEKLFF; J gene: TRBJ1-4; D gene: NA; V gene: TRBV7-2; clone size: NA
CDR3 DNA: TGTGCCAGCAGTTACTCGACAGGGCCCTCCGCGTGGGGCAATCAGCCCCAGCATTTT; CDR3 protein: CASSYSTGPSAWGNQPQHF; J gene: TRBJ1-5; D gene: TRBD1; V gene: TRBV6-5; clone size: NA
CDR3 DNA: TGTGCCAGCAGCGTAACTAGCGGGACCTACAATGAGCAGTTCTTC; CDR3 protein: CASSVTSGTYNEQFF; J gene: TRBJ2-1; D gene: TRBD2; V gene: TRBV9; clone size: many
CDR3 DNA: TGCGCCAGCAGCCAAGATGGGGGCGGGGATACGCAGTATTTT; CDR3 protein: CASSQDGGGDTQYF; J gene: TRBJ2-3; D gene: NA; V gene: TRBV4-1; clone size: medium-sized
CDR3 DNA: TGTGCCAGCACAGCACTAGCGGGCCCAGGCAACGAGCAGTACTTC; CDR3 protein: CASTALAGPGNEQYF; J gene: TRBJ2-7; D gene: TRBD2; V gene: TRBV6-1; clone size: NA
CDR3 DNA: TGTGCCAGCAGTTACTCGGGACCCGTGTACAATGAGCAGTTCTTC; CDR3 protein: CASSYSGPVYNEQFF; J gene: TRBJ2-1; D gene: NA; V gene: TRBV6-5; clone size: NA
CDR3 DNA: TGCGCCAGCAGCCAAGTTGCGGGAGGTGCAAATGAGCAGTACTTC; CDR3 protein: CASSQVAGGANEQYF; J gene: TRBJ2-7; D gene: TRBD2; V gene: TRBV4-1; clone size: NA
CDR3 DNA: TGTGCCAGCAGTTACGCGGGCGGCGAGCAGTACTTC; CDR3 protein: CASSYAGGEQYF; J gene: TRBJ2-7; D gene: NA; V gene: TRBV6-5; clone size: NA
CDR3 DNA: TGTGCCAGCAGTTCAAGGGGCTCTGGGGCCTACGTGCTGTATTTC; CDR3 protein: CASSSRGSGAYVLYF; J gene: TRBJ2-7; D gene: NA; V gene: TRBV27; clone size: NA
CDR3 DNA: TGTGCTAGTGGTCCCTCGGGTAGCGAGACCCAGTACTTC; CDR3 protein: CASGPSGSETQYF; J gene: TRBJ2-5; D gene: NA; V gene: TRBV12-5; clone size: NA
CDR3 DNA: TGTGCCAGCAGCCAAGGAGATGCGGGGGGCACCGGGGAGCTGTTTTTT; CDR3 protein: CASSQGDAGGTGELFF; J gene: TRBJ2-2; D gene: TRBD2; V gene: TRBV3-1; clone size: few
CDR3 DNA: TGTGCCAGCAGTGAAACGTGGGTCCCCGAGCAGTTCTTC; CDR3 protein: CASSETWVPEQFF; J gene: TRBJ2-1; D gene: NA; V gene: TRBV25-1; clone size: few
CDR3 DNA: TGTGCCAGCAGTGGCCGTGGGACAGGGGGCGGGAGTGGGGGCTCTGCTGGAAACACCATATATTTT; CDR3 protein: CASSGRGTGGGSGGSAGNTIYF; J gene: TRBJ1-3; D gene: TRBD1; V gene: TRBV6-1; clone size: few
CDR3 DNA: NA; CDR3 protein: CASSSSGVADTQYF; J gene: TRBJ2-3; D gene: NA; V gene: TRBV6-5; clone size: few
CDR3 DNA: TGTGCCAGCAGTGAAAGGGTGGGAATAGCCGAGCAGTACTTC; CDR3 protein: CASSERVGIAEQYF; J gene: TRBJ2-7; D gene: NA; V gene: TRBV6-1; clone size: NA
CDR3 DNA: TGTGCTAGTGGTTTGGTAAAGAGCGCACATGTGAAAGACAATGAGCAGTTCTTC; CDR3 protein: CASGLVKSAHVKDNEQFF; J gene: TRBJ2-1; D gene: NA; V gene: TRBV12-5; clone size: NA
CDR3 DNA: TGTGCCAGCAGTTTAGGGGGAGCGGGAGGAGTTTCAGATACGCAGTATTTT; CDR3 protein: CASSLGGAGGVSDTQYF; J gene: TRBJ2-3; D gene: TRBD2; V gene: TRBV28; clone size: few
CDR3 DNA: TGCGCCAGCAGCCAAGATCGAGACGCCCCCCATCAGCCCCAGCATTTT; CDR3 protein: CASSQDRDAPHQPQHF; J gene: TRBJ1-5; D gene: NA; V gene: TRBV4-1; clone size: NA
CDR3 DNA: TGTGCCAGCAGTCCCGGGACTAGCGGGAGGTTTGAGCAGTACTTC; CDR3 protein: CASSPGTSGRFEQYF; J gene: TRBJ2-7; D gene: TRBD2; V gene: TRBV27; clone size: many
CDR3 DNA: TGTGCCAGCAGCCACCCTGTAGCGGGGTACGGGGAGCTGTTTTTT; CDR3 protein: CASSHPVAGYGELFF; J gene: TRBJ2-2; D gene: TRBD2; V gene: TRBV3-1; clone size: NA
CDR3 DNA: TGCGCCAGCGGGGGGGGGGGGGGCCGGGACCCAGAGACGCAGTATTTT; CDR3 protein: CASGGGGGRDPETQYF; J gene: TRBJ2-3; D gene: NA; V gene: TRBV4-1; clone size: NA